This T cell receptor beta chain was recovered during a study of cytomegalovirus exposure and HLA in healthy donors. Study-level findings and limits: TCR beta sequences reportedly predicted most subjects' HLA-A and HLA-B alleles accurately.

Comments on this clone: Its specificity is unknown.

This PCR relied on a set of 60 Vbeta primers and 13 Jbeta primers. Assay: immunoSEQ multiplex PCR; the TCRdb copy retains only in-frame clones and omits some. The data contain some 180,000 clones, 75% to 90% of them seen just once; the ten biggest clones take up 1.2% to 1.5%. J gave up 4 bases and V 4 bases, and 3 bases lay outside the gene matches. This CDR3 has 15 residues. Germline CDR1 is MNHNS and CDR2 is SASEGT. The chain combines TRBV6-1 with TRBJ1-5; 11 bases align to TRBD1. This receptor was obtained from a girl under 18 in good health and CMV-seropositive. Source material: PBMCs. CDR3 nucleotide sequence: TGTGCCAGCAGTGCCGGGACAGGGGGGAATCAGCCCCAGCATTTT. Protein sequence: CASSAGTGGNQPQHF.